This T cell receptor (beta chain) was identified during a study of blood T cells in healthy people across ages. Per germline, CDR1 LNHNV and CDR2 YYDKDF (reference sequence). CDR3 length: 13 amino acids. The V end lost 3 bases, the J end lost 7 bases, and 7 bases lay between the germline ends. For the second PCR, which ran for roughly 6 to 11 cycles, a sample-barcoded 5' primer and a J-beta primer mix were used. Template switching added a 12-random-nucleotide identifier to every cDNA molecule. One entry per CDR3 protein results from TCRdb running MiXCR on the 5' RACE reads. The table lists around 690,000 distinct CDR3 sequences, around 54% of them singletons. Study findings and constraints: Observed TCR beta diversity per million T cells went down as age went up. This fall followed a roughly linear course with age. Whereas aged donors had fewer naive CD4+ cells, long-lived donors had more of them and higher diversity. Investigators treated diversity estimates from one million T cells as underestimates.

Details on this clonotype: Its antigen is still unknown.

The TCR was taken from a man aged 55 to 69 in good health. The chain links TRBV15 to TRBJ1-6; D is uncertain. Sequencing was performed on blood. DNA of the CDR3: TGTGCCACCAGCAGCGGACGGAATTCACCCCTCCACTTT. Its protein product is CATSSGRNSPLHF. Full variable domain (outside the CDR3, taken from reference TRBV15 and TRBJ1-6): DAMVIQNPRYQVTQFGKPVTLSCSQTLNHNVMYWYQQKSSQAPKLLFHYYDKDFNNEADTPDNFQSRRPNTSFCFLDIRSPGLGDTAMYLCATSSGRNSPLHFGNGTRLTVT.